This T cell receptor gamma chain was documented in a study of γδ T cells in repeated Plasmodium falciparum infection. For the study at large: Age- and gender-matched Australian children served as comparison for malaria-exposed Malian children. Findings of the study overall: Compared with Australian children, Malian Vdelta2-negative repertoires seemed more clonal, less diverse, less shared. Vdelta2-negative gammadelta repertoires, largely Vdelta1+, seemingly showed infection-driven waves of new clonal selection.

Each sorted gammadelta sample had TRG and TRD chains sequenced. TCRdb reanalysed the multiplex PCR reads via CATT. The sample consists of 25,000 to 30,000 gamma-chain clones, roughly 3.1% of them appearing once. Germline CDR1 is GITISATS and CDR2 is ISYDGTV (reference sequence). The CDR3 length is 12 residues. Vgamma9/Vdelta2+ and Vdelta2-negative gammadelta T cells were flow-sorted from PBMC for bulk sequencing. The sample holds many counts of this clone. Its cognate antigen is unknown. This likely came from a read error, as a far larger clone is one base away. Other DNA sequences in this specimen translate into the identical CDR3.

The material sequenced was gamma-delta T cells from blood. The TCR originated in a pool of human donors (malaria-infected and uninfected, not separated). The V gene reported is TRGV9; the J gene is uncalled. This CDR3 is CALWEVAFKKLF. For the CDR3, the DNA is TGTGCCTTGTGGGAGGTGGCCTTCAAGAAACTCTTC.